These T cell receptor beta chains were read from a single sample in a study of CD8 T cells in ankylosing spondylitis. One entry per CDR3 protein results from TCRdb running MiXCR on the 5' RACE reads. Among more than 300,000 distinct CDR3 sequences listed, 11% were seen once. The sequenced sample consisted of blood, either unsorted or a sorted T cell fraction (not recorded which). The source is a female donor with ankylosing spondylitis or in good health (not recorded which). Both conserved end residues are part of each CDR3. The D gene is left open where the match is weak. Clone size, where shown, is once, few, many, or a class for clones that have expanded.

TRBV12-3/TRBV12-4	TRBJ1-1	-	many	TGTGCCAGCAGTATGGGGCAGGGGACGGCTGAAGCTTTCTTT	CASSMGQGTAEAFF
TRBV12-3/TRBV12-4	TRBJ2-1	TRBD1	many	TGTGCCAGCAGATATAACAGGGGCCTCTACAATGAGCAGTTCTTC	CASRYNRGLYNEQFF
TRBV20-1	TRBJ2-7	-	many	TGCAGTGCTAGATCCAGTTTTGTCCTCTCCTACGAGCAGTACTTC	CSARSSFVLSYEQYF
TRBV5-1	TRBJ1-2	-	few	TGCGCCAGCAGGGGGGCTCCTAACTATGGCTACACCTTC	CASRGAPNYGYTF
TRBV30	TRBJ1-2	-	few	TGTGCCTGGAGCCAAGGAGGGCATGGCTACACCTTC	CAWSQGGHGYTF
TRBV2	TRBJ2-1	TRBD1	-	TGTGCCAGTAGCCGGGACAGGGATATCGATGAGCAGTTCTTC	CASSRDRDIDEQFF
TRBV24-1	TRBJ2-5	-	many	TGTGCCACCAGTGATTTCCGGGACACTAATTCGGAGACCCAGTACTTC	CATSDFRDTNSETQYF
TRBV20-1	TRBJ1-2	-	few	TGCAGTGCTAGAGCCACAGGGCCCTCGGGCTATGGCTACACCTTC	CSARATGPSGYGYTF
TRBV15	TRBJ2-1	-	many	TGTGCCACCAGCACCTCCACAAGCTCCTACAATGAGCAGTTCTTC	CATSTSTSSYNEQFF
TRBV20-1	TRBJ2-3	TRBD2	many	TGCAGTGCTGGCCAGACTAGCGGGGGCGATACGCAGTATTTT	CSAGQTSGGDTQYF
TRBV18	TRBJ2-1	TRBD2	-	TGTGCCAGCTCACCATTTAGTTCAGGGAGGGATGAGCAGTTCTTC	CASSPFSSGRDEQFF
TRBV6-1	TRBJ1-2	-	many	TGTGCCAGCAGTGAACAGAGCTATGGCTACACCTTC	CASSEQSYGYTF
TRBV7-8	TRBJ2-1	TRBD2	few	TGTGCCAGCAGCTCCGGGACTAGCGGGAGGGTTGGTGAGCAGTTCTTC	CASSSGTSGRVGEQFF